The 30 T cell receptor beta chains reported below all come from one sample, sequenced in a study of shared clonotypes between healthy human individuals. CD45RO-negative, CCR7-selected cells formed the naive CD8 fraction, which excluded terminally differentiated effector memory CD45RA+ cells. Data came from immunoSEQ multiplex PCR; TCRdb stores just in-frame clones and leaves some out. The table lists about 680,000 clones, about 91% of them singletons. The specimen sequenced was naive CD8+ T cells sorted from blood. The receptors were sampled from a man aged 25-45 years in good health.

The chain employs TRBV7-9 and TRBJ2-1; no firm D call. The germline CDR1 and CDR2 sequences are SEHNR and FQNEAQ (reference sequence). The CDR3 is 13 amino acids. V lost 7 bases and J 7 bases, leaving 14 bases between the germline ends. The CDR3 spells CASNWWQDNEQFF. Written as DNA, the CDR3 is TGTGCCAGCAATTGGTGGCAGGATAATGAGCAGTTCTTC.

V is TRBV11-2 and J is TRBJ2-1; the D gene is possibly TRBD1 (6 bases). Germline CDR1 is SGHAT and CDR2 is FQNNGV. V lost 6 bases to trimming and J lost 0 bases, with 15 bases between them. CDR3 length: 16 residues. CDR3 in amino acids: CASSSSGHTSYNEQFF. The CDR3 nucleotides read TGTGCCAGCAGTTCCTCGGGACACACCTCCTACAATGAGCAGTTCTTC.

The rearrangement joins TRBV5-1 to TRBJ2-7; 14 bases are shared with TRBD2. The CDR3 is 16 residues long. Germline CDR1 reads SGHRS; CDR2 reads YFSETQ. The V gene end was trimmed by 3 bases and the J gene end by 7 bases; junction bases not matched to a gene: 9. The CDR3 nucleotides read TGCGCCAGCAGCTCGGGACTAGCGGGAGTTTCGAAGGAGCAGTACTTC. Protein: CASSSGLAGVSKEQYF.

The CDR3 is CASSSQQVHYGYTF. CDR3 sequence (DNA): TGTGCCAGCAGCTCCCAACAGGTTCACTATGGCTACACCTTC. The chain couples TRBV13 to TRBJ1-2; a weak D match, TRBD1 (5 bases). CDR1 is PRHDT, CDR2 FYEKMQ, per germline (reference sequence). V was trimmed by 4 bases and J by 3 bases, leaving 12 bases between them. The CDR3 length is 14 residues.

The gene calls are TRBV29-1 and TRBJ2-5; no clear D. Trimming removed 4 bases at V and 4 bases at J, with 16 bases between. Looked up from germline, CDR1 is SQVTM and CDR2 is ANQGSEA. The CDR3 runs 14 residues. The CDR3 reads CSVVGRQMGETQYF. CDR3 nucleotides: TGCAGCGTTGTAGGGCGCCAAATGGGAGAGACCCAGTACTTC.

The genes are TRBV6-5 and TRBJ2-7; D uncertain. The CDR3 has 14 residues. V gave up 5 bases and J gave up 6 bases, with 17 bases separating them. Per germline, CDR1 MNHEY and CDR2 SVGAGI. This chain's CDR3 is CASSTPSVPSEQYF. DNA of the CDR3: TGTGCCAGCAGTACCCCCTCGGTCCCGAGCGAGCAGTACTTC.

The chain recombines TRBV9 with TRBJ2-3; the D call may be TRBD1 or TRBD2 (6 bases each). Trimming took 3 bases from V and 2 from J, leaving 16 bases between them. Germline values: CDR1 SGDLS, CDR2 YYNGEE. The CDR3 extends over 16 amino acids. CDR3 amino acids: CASSGGPGGTTDTQYF. CDR3 sequence (DNA): TGTGCCAGCAGCGGGGGGCCCGGCGGGACCACAGATACGCAGTATTTT.

This chain connects TRBV27 to TRBJ2-7; D is unresolved. V was cut by 8 bases and J by 4 bases, with 18 bases left in between. From germline, CDR1 is MNHEY and CDR2 SMNVEV (reference sequence). The CDR3 length is 14 residues. The DNA of the CDR3 is TGTGCCAGCGCCCCCCTGGCCTCCAATTACGAGCAGTACTTC. Translated: CASAPLASNYEQYF.

This clone was counted once. The rearrangement uses TRBV7-2 and TRBJ2-7; D unclear. Germline V gives CDR1 SGHTA, CDR2 FQGNSA. V lost 2 bases and J 3 bases, leaving 14 bases between the germline ends. The CDR3 length is 15 residues. CDR3 residues: CASSLFHIPIYEQYF. The CDR3, as DNA: TGTGCCAGCAGCTTATTCCACATACCGATCTACGAGCAGTACTTC.

V usage is TRBV27 and J usage is TRBJ1-3; D uncertain. Germline V CDR1 and CDR2: MNHEY, SMNVEV (reference sequence). The V and J ends lost 3 bases and 0 bases respectively, with 6 bases between them. This CDR3 has 14 residues. For the CDR3, the DNA is TGTGCCAGCAGTTTGGATAACTCTGGAAACACCATATATTTT. This encodes CASSLDNSGNTIYF.

The V call is TRBV4-3, the J call TRBJ2-1; 10 nucleotides line up with TRBD2. The CDR3 totals 15 residues. With V trimmed by 0 bases and J by 6 bases, 2 bases remained unmatched. Germline V gene data show CDR1 as LGHNA and CDR2 as YSLEER. The CDR3 sequence is CASSQDRTSGNEQFF. CDR3 nucleotide sequence: TGCGCCAGCAGCCAAGACCGGACTAGCGGCAATGAGCAGTTCTTC.

The chain combines TRBV5-4 with TRBJ2-1, with 8 bases that match TRBD2. Looked up from germline, CDR1 is SGHNT and CDR2 is YYREEE (reference sequence). There are 16 residues in the CDR3. The CDR3 protein is CVGGEWGSPSYNEQFF. The CDR3, as DNA: TGTGTCGGGGGGGAGTGGGGATCCCCCTCCTACAATGAGCAGTTCTTC.

The rearrangement joins TRBV10-3 to TRBJ1-1, with TRBD1 identical over 8 bases. Germline V lookup: CDR1 ENHRY, CDR2 SYGVKD. This CDR3 spans 16 amino acids. J was trimmed by 0 bases and V by 4 bases; bases with no gene match: 7. The CDR3 is CAISVSTGAVNTEAFF. CDR3 nucleotides: TGTGCCATCAGTGTTTCGACAGGGGCTGTGAACACTGAAGCTTTCTTT.

This chain links TRBV6-6 with TRBJ2-1; a weak D match, TRBD2 (6 bases). V lost 0 bases and J lost 3, with 12 bases in between. The CDR3 is 16 residues long. Germline V gene lookup returns CDR1 MNHNY and CDR2 SVGAGI (reference sequence). The chain's CDR3 is CASSYSRERFYNEQFF. Written as DNA, the CDR3 is TGTGCCAGCAGTTACTCACGGGAGAGATTCTACAATGAGCAGTTCTTC.

The chain is built from TRBV15 and TRBJ2-3; D is possibly TRBD2 (6 bases). The V gene's germline CDR1 is LNHNV and CDR2 YYDKDF (reference sequence). The CDR3 loop spans 13 amino acids. The V end was cut by 8 bases, the J end by 2 bases, with 11 bases between. CDR3 DNA sequence: TGTGCCACCTCGGGACTCAACACAGATACGCAGTATTTT. Amino acid sequence: CATSGLNTDTQYF.

The V call is TRBV28, the J call TRBJ2-1; D is ambiguous. The CDR3 is 16 amino acids. V lost 5 bases and J lost 4, with 18 bases in between. CDR1 is MDHEN and CDR2 is SYDVKM in the germline V gene. The DNA for the CDR3 is TGTGCCAGCAGTCCCCCCGGTTGGGCCCCATACAATGAGCAGTTCTTC. It translates to CASSPPGWAPYNEQFF.

The rearrangement uses TRBV4-3 and TRBJ1-5; D gene unclear. Trimming pared 0 bases from V and 0 bases from J, leaving 12 bases between. This CDR3 is 17 amino acids long. CDR1 and CDR2 (germline): LGHNA, YSLEER. CDR3 amino acids: CASSQDTHGYSNQPQHF. Written as DNA, the CDR3 is TGCGCCAGCAGCCAAGATACGCACGGGTATAGCAATCAGCCCCAGCATTTT.

This clone was seen a few times. This chain uses TRBV2 with TRBJ2-7, with 9 bases fitting TRBD2. V lost 8 bases to trimming and J lost 7 bases; unmatched junction nucleotides: 6. The V gene's germline CDR1 is SNHLY and CDR2 FYNNEI. The CDR3 covers 12 residues. The DNA of the CDR3 is TGTGCCAGCCGCGGACTAGCGTGGGAGCAGTACTTC. Translating gives CASRGLAWEQYF. Full variable domain (missing parts from reference TRBV2 and TRBJ2-7): EPEVTQTPSHQVTQMGQEVILRCVPISNHLYFYWYRQILGQKVEFLVSFYNNEISEKSEIFDDQFSVERPDGSNFTLKIRSTKLEDSAMYFCASRGLAWEQYFGPGTRLTVT.

The V and J genes are TRBV7-9 and TRBJ2-2, with a weak D call TRBD1 (6 bases). Between the trimmed V and J ends, which lost 5 bases and 4 bases, there was a span of 14 bases. In germline, CDR1 is SEHNR, CDR2 FQNEAQ (reference sequence). This CDR3 contains 15 residues. CDR3 bases: TGTGCCAGCAGCCAAGTACAGGGAGCCACCGGGGAGCTGTTTTTT. Its protein product is CASSQVQGATGELFF. The variable domain in full, with the rest retrieved from reference TRBV7-9 and TRBJ2-2, is DTGVSQNPRHKITKRGQNVTFRCDPISEHNRLYWYRQTLGQGPEFLTYFQNEAQLEKSRLLSDRFSAERPKGSFSTLEIQRTEQGDSAMYLCASSQVQGATGELFFGEGSRLTVL.

This rearrangement joins TRBV27 to TRBJ2-7; either TRBD1 or TRBD2 may supply D (5 bases each). CDR3 size: 15 residues. V shed 3 bases and J shed 5 bases, with 17 bases lying between them. Germline CDR1 MNHEY, CDR2 SMNVEV (reference sequence). The chain's CDR3 is CASSLAGTHGHEQYF. The CDR3 region has the DNA TGTGCCAGCAGTTTGGCCGGGACCCACGGGCACGAGCAGTACTTC.

This chain joins TRBV19 and TRBJ1-2; 10 bases align to TRBD1. V lost 6 bases, J lost 7 bases, and 14 bases stayed unmatched. The CDR3 is 16 amino acids. Germline values: CDR1 LNHDA, CDR2 SQIVND (reference sequence). This CDR3 is CASRLTGQGKVAGYTF. In nucleotides, the CDR3 is TGTGCCAGTAGACTCACGGGACAGGGGAAAGTAGCTGGCTACACCTTC.

V gene TRBV11-2 combines with J gene TRBJ2-7, with a tentative D call TRBD1 (5 bases). The length of the CDR3 is 16 residues. CDR1 is SGHAT and CDR2 is FQNNGV in the germline V gene. V lost 1 base, J lost 4 bases, and 17 bases lay in between. The DNA of the CDR3 is TGTGCCAGCAGCTTAGTGGGGCTGTCCACGCGATACGAGCAGTACTTC. Amino acids: CASSLVGLSTRYEQYF.

This chain links TRBV2 with TRBJ1-2; possibly TRBD1 for D (6 bases). The CDR3 has 16 residues. Per the germline V gene, CDR1 is SNHLY and CDR2 is FYNNEI. Trimming pared 0 bases from V and 7 bases from J, leaving 18 bases between. The CDR3 loop reads CASSEAVYGGWVGYTF. As DNA, the CDR3 is TGTGCCAGCAGTGAAGCAGTTTACGGGGGCTGGGTTGGCTACACCTTC.

The chain couples TRBV5-1 to TRBJ2-7; D unclear. The germline V and J ends were trimmed by 4 bases and 3 bases, with 11 bases remaining between them. The CDR3 sequence is 13 residues long. The germline CDR1 and CDR2 sequences are SGHRS and YFSETQ. The CDR3 protein is CASSPLPLYEQYF. For the CDR3, the DNA is TGCGCCAGCAGCCCCTTACCCCTCTACGAGCAGTACTTC. Drawing the rest from reference TRBV5-1 and TRBJ2-7, the complete variable domain is KAGVTQTPRYLIKTRGQQVTLSCSPISGHRSVSWYQQTPGQGLQFLFEYFSETQRNKGNFPGRFSGRQFSNSRSEMNVSTLELGDSALYLCASSPLPLYEQYFGPGTRLTVT.

The J gene is TRBJ2-7, the V gene TRBV7-9; no clear D. Between the trimmed V and J ends, which lost 4 bases and 7 bases, there was a span of 11 bases. The CDR3 runs to 12 residues. From germline, CDR1 is SEHNR and CDR2 FQNEAQ (reference sequence). The CDR3 DNA sequence: TGTGCCAGCAGCTATCCCAAGGGTGAGCAGTACTTC. It specifies CASSYPKGEQYF.

The V and J genes are TRBV6-1 and TRBJ1-1; no reliable D call. Trimming took off 5 bases at V and 1 base at J, with 14 bases between the two ends. Germline CDR1 MNHNS, CDR2 SASEGT. This CDR3 has 15 residues. As DNA, the CDR3 is TGTGCCAGCAGTCCTAGGAGGGTAGCGAACACTGAAGCTTTCTTT. Translation gives CASSPRRVANTEAFF.

This chain connects TRBV7-9 to TRBJ1-1; TRBD1 aligns across 7 bases. The germline CDR1 and CDR2 sequences are SEHNR and FQNEAQ (reference sequence). J gave up 0 bases and V 5 bases, and 6 bases lay outside the gene matches. The CDR3 spans 15 residues. CDR3 protein: CASSGDRDVNTEAFF. CDR3 DNA: TGTGCCAGCAGCGGCGACAGGGACGTGAACACTGAAGCTTTCTTT.

The chain joins TRBV7-9 to TRBJ2-7; TRBD1 might be the D (5 bases). CDR3 size: 15 residues. Trimming shortened V by 1 base and J by 3 bases, and 13 bases separated the two germline ends. Germline CDR1 reads SEHNR; CDR2 reads FQNEAQ (reference sequence). The CDR3 here is CASSLGVRAGYEQYF. The CDR3 DNA is TGTGCCAGCAGCTTAGGGGTCAGGGCCGGCTACGAGCAGTACTTC.

This clone was seen just once. Other nucleotide sequences from this sample produce the same CDR3. V is TRBV11-2 and J is TRBJ1-1; D gene ambiguous. The germline CDR1 and CDR2 sequences are SGHAT and FQNNGV. Trimming removed 3 bases at V and 6 bases at J, with 8 bases between. The CDR3 has 12 residues. The CDR3 bases are TGTGCCAGCAGCTTTAGAGGGCCTGAAGCTTTCTTT. This encodes CASSFRGPEAFF.

This rearrangement joins TRBV15 to TRBJ2-7; D gene unclear. V shed 2 bases and J shed 5 bases, with 7 bases lying between them. The CDR3 is 12 residues long. CDR1 LNHNV and CDR2 YYDKDF come from the germline V gene (reference sequence). CDR3 region: CATSRLNHEQYF. The CDR3 DNA follows: TGTGCCACCAGCAGACTCAACCACGAGCAGTACTTC.